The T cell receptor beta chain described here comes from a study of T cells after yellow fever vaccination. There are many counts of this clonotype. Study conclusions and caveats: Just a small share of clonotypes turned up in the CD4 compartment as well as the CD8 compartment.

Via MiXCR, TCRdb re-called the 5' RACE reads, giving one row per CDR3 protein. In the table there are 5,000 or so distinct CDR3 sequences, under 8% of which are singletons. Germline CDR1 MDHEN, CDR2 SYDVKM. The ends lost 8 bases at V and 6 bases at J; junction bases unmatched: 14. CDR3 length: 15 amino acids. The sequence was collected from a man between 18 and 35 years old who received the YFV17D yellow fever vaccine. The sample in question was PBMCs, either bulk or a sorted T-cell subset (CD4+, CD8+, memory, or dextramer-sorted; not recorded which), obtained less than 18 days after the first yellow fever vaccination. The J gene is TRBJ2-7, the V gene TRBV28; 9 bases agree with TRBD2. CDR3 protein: CASSPRGGGAVEQYV. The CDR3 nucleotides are TGTGCCAGCTCGCCACGGGGCGGGGGGGCGGTCGAGCAGTACGTC.